The TCR beta chain described here comes from a study of CD8 T cells in ankylosing spondylitis. There are 16 residues in the CDR3. V gave up 4 bases and J gave up 5 bases, with 18 bases separating them. CDR1 is LGHDT, CDR2 YNNKEL, per germline (reference sequence). By quantitative 5'-RACE with molecular barcodes, the TCR beta libraries were made. TCRdb analysed the 5' RACE reads with MiXCR anew, one entry per CDR3 protein. This sample has around 340,000 distinct CDR3 sequences; 20% to 25% occur once, and the top ten carry roughly 14%. This sequence joins TRBV3-1 and TRBJ2-1; D is unresolved. The source is a male donor with ankylosing spondylitis or in good health (not recorded which). Sequenced input: blood, either unsorted or a sorted T cell fraction (not recorded which). The CDR3, as DNA: TGTGCCAGCAGCCGCATAGCAGATTCCCAGAACAATGAGCAGTTCTTC. Encoded protein: CASSRIADSQNNEQFF.